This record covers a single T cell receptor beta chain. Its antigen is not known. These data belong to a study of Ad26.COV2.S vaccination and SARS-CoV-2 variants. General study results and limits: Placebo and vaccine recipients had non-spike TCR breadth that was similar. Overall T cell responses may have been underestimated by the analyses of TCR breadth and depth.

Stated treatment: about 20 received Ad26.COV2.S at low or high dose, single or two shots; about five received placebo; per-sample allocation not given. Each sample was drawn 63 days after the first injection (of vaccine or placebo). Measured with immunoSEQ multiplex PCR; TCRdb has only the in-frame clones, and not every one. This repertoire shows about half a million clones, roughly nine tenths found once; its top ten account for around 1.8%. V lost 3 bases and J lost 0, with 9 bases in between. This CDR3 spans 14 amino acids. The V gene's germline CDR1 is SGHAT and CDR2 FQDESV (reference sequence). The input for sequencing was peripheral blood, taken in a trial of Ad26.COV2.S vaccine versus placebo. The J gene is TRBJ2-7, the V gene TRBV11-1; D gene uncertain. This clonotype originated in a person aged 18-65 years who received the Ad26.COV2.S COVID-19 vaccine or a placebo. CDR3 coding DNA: TGTGCCAGCAGCTTTAGCAGTCCCTCCTACGAGCAGTACTTC. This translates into CASSFSSPSYEQYF.